These T cell receptor beta chains were read from a single sample in a study of tumor-infiltrating lymphocytes in primary liver carcinoma. From the multiplex PCR reads, TCRdb called clonotypes with MiXCR, one entry per CDR3 protein. The sample lists tens of thousands of distinct CDR3 sequences; 73% were seen once. The specimen sequenced was liver tumor tissue from sampling region 2. The receptor set was obtained from a man aged 40-49 years with primary liver carcinoma and hepatitis B virus infection. Each CDR3 is given with its conserved first and last residue. D genes are given only for firm matches. Size is stated for part of the rows, as once, few or many counts, or as a class when the clone is expanded.

J gene: TRBJ2-3
clone size: -
D gene: TRBD2
V gene: TRBV4-3
CDR3 protein: CASSQYLPSRTSERADTQYF
CDR3 DNA: TGCGCCAGCAGCCAATATCTTCCCTCCCGGACTAGCGAGAGAGCAGATACGCAGTATTTT

J gene: TRBJ2-1
clone size: few
D gene: -
V gene: TRBV28
CDR3 protein: CASSRDLAYNEQIF
CDR3 DNA: TGTGCTAGCAGTCGGGACTTGGCCTACAATGAGCAGATCTTC

J gene: TRBJ2-5
clone size: few
D gene: -
V gene: TRBV20-1
CDR3 protein: CRPMGLRQETQYF
CDR3 DNA: TGCAGGCCTATGGGACTCCGACAAGAGACCCAGTACTTC

J gene: TRBJ1-1
clone size: many
D gene: -
V gene: TRBV30
CDR3 protein: CAWSRGLNTEAFF
CDR3 DNA: TGTGCCTGGAGTCGGGGGTTGAACACTGAAGCTTTCTTT

J gene: TRBJ2-1
clone size: -
D gene: TRBD2
V gene: TRBV11-1
CDR3 protein: CASSLGSLAGGSYNEQSF
CDR3 DNA: TGTGCCAGCAGCTTAGGATCCCTGGCGGGAGGATCCTACAATGAGCAGTCCTTC

J gene: TRBJ2-1
clone size: -
D gene: TRBD1
V gene: TRBV14
CDR3 protein: CASSRRQGDRLNEQFF
CDR3 DNA: TGTGCAAGCAGTCGTCGACAGGGGGACCGGTTAAATGAGCAGTTCTTC

J gene: TRBJ2-3
clone size: -
D gene: -
V gene: TRBV12-3/TRBV12-4
CDR3 protein: CASSWDRHGSDTQYF
CDR3 DNA: TGTGCCAGCAGTTGGGATAGGCATGGATCAGATACGCAGTATTTT

J gene: TRBJ2-7
clone size: -
D gene: TRBD2
V gene: TRBV5-6
CDR3 protein: CATSRPAGEGEQYF
CDR3 DNA: TGTGCCACCAGTAGACCAGCGGGAGAGGGAGAGCAGTACTTC

J gene: TRBJ2-2
clone size: -
D gene: TRBD1
V gene: TRBV2
CDR3 protein: CASDYRGTGELFF
CDR3 DNA: TGTGCCAGCGACTACAGGGGGACCGGGGAGCTATTTTTT

J gene: TRBJ2-7
clone size: -
D gene: -
V gene: TRBV7-3
CDR3 protein: CASSLTGTGVGYEQYF
CDR3 DNA: TGTGCCAGCAGCTTAACGGGGACGGGAGTGGGCTACGAGCAGTACTTC

J gene: TRBJ2-3
clone size: -
D gene: TRBD2
V gene: TRBV12-3/TRBV12-4
CDR3 protein: CASNPGTRPNTQYF
CDR3 DNA: TGTGCCAGCAATCCAGGGACTAGACCCAATACGCAGTATTTT

J gene: TRBJ2-7
clone size: -
D gene: -
V gene: TRBV5-5
CDR3 protein: CASSLSQPSSYEQYF
CDR3 DNA: TGTGCCAGCAGTTTGTCACAGCCGAGCTCCTACGAGCAGTACTTC

J gene: TRBJ2-7
clone size: -
D gene: TRBD2
V gene: TRBV14
CDR3 protein: CACSFGGSSYEQYF
CDR3 DNA: TGCGCCTGCAGCTTCGGGGGGTCGAGCTACGAGCAGTACTTC

J gene: TRBJ2-7
clone size: many
D gene: TRBD2
V gene: TRBV6-5
CDR3 protein: CASRGLADVYEQYF
CDR3 DNA: TGTGCCAGCAGGGGACTAGCGGACGTCTACGAGCAGTACTTC

J gene: TRBJ2-1
clone size: -
D gene: -
V gene: TRBV12-3/TRBV12-4
CDR3 protein: CANSLGENKEQFF
CDR3 DNA: TGTGCCAACAGTCTCGGAGAGAACAAAGAGCAGTTCTTC

J gene: TRBJ1-5
clone size: many
D gene: -
V gene: TRBV10-3
CDR3 protein: CAISETVDNQPQHF
CDR3 DNA: TGTGCCATCAGTGAGACAGTAGACAATCAGCCCCAGCATTTT

J gene: TRBJ2-1
clone size: many
D gene: -
V gene: TRBV20-1
CDR3 protein: CSASAMTGRNEQFF
CDR3 DNA: TGCAGTGCTAGCGCGATGACTGGACGCAATGAGCAGTTCTTC

J gene: TRBJ2-4
clone size: -
D gene: TRBD2
V gene: TRBV11-1
CDR3 protein: CASSLPGSSGTKSIQYF
CDR3 DNA: TGTGCCAGCAGCCTTCCCGGAAGTAGCGGGACCAAAAGCATTCAGTACTTC

J gene: TRBJ2-5
clone size: -
D gene: -
V gene: TRBV29-1
CDR3 protein: CNVEDAGQGETQHF
CDR3 DNA: TGCAACGTTGAAGATGCCGGACAAGGAGAGACCCAGCACTTC

J gene: TRBJ1-4
clone size: -
D gene: TRBD1
V gene: TRBV6-5
CDR3 protein: CTSSAQGAANEKLFF
CDR3 DNA: TGTACCAGCTCCGCACAGGGGGCGGCTAATGAAAAACTGTTTTTT

J gene: TRBJ2-7
clone size: -
D gene: TRBD2
V gene: TRBV12-3/TRBV12-4
CDR3 protein: CGSSLWGGSYEQYF
CDR3 DNA: TGTGGCAGCAGTTTGTGGGGAGGGTCCTACGAGCAGTACTTC

J gene: TRBJ1-5
clone size: -
D gene: -
V gene: TRBV28
CDR3 protein: CASRLTWSTQPQHF
CDR3 DNA: TGTGCTAGCAGGCTCACATGGTCGACTCAGCCTCAGCATTTT

J gene: TRBJ2-3
clone size: -
D gene: -
V gene: TRBV12-3/TRBV12-4
CDR3 protein: CASSRDQSLTNTQYF
CDR3 DNA: TGTGCCAGCAGCCGCGACCAGTCCTTAACAAATACGCAGTATTTT

J gene: TRBJ2-2
clone size: -
D gene: -
V gene: TRBV5-1
CDR3 protein: CASNPPGIAGELFF
CDR3 DNA: TGCGCCAGCAACCCACCAGGGATCGCGGGGGAGCTGTTTTTT

J gene: TRBJ2-6
clone size: -
D gene: TRBD2
V gene: TRBV5-1
CDR3 protein: CASSLASGGAGAKVLTF
CDR3 DNA: TGCGCCAGCAGCTTGGCCTCCGGGGGGGCTGGGGCCAAAGTCCTGACTTTC

J gene: TRBJ2-3
clone size: many
D gene: TRBD2
V gene: TRBV5-1
CDR3 protein: CASSSGLAGRTDTQYF
CDR3 DNA: TGCGCCAGCAGCTCCGGACTAGCGGGACGCACAGATACGCAGTATTTT

J gene: TRBJ2-5
clone size: -
D gene: TRBD2
V gene: TRBV6-2/TRBV6-3
CDR3 protein: CTSSYCSTGGWGETQYF
CDR3 DNA: TGTACCAGCAGTTATTGTTCAACGGGAGGATGGGGAGAGACCCAGTACTTC

J gene: TRBJ2-1
clone size: -
D gene: -
V gene: TRBV11-1
CDR3 protein: CASSPQGPLDNQQFF
CDR3 DNA: TGTGCCAGCAGCCCCCAGGGACCGCTGGACAATCAGCAGTTCTTC

J gene: TRBJ2-1
clone size: -
D gene: -
V gene: TRBV7-9
CDR3 protein: CASRDSLFENHEQFF
CDR3 DNA: TGTGCCAGCAGGGACAGTTTATTCGAAAACCATGAGCAGTTCTTC

J gene: TRBJ2-3
clone size: -
D gene: TRBD2
V gene: TRBV14
CDR3 protein: CASSLRCGRAVTDTQYF
CDR3 DNA: TGTGCCAGCAGCCTACGGTGCGGGAGGGCCGTGACAGATACGCAATATTTT

J gene: TRBJ2-6
clone size: -
D gene: TRBD1
V gene: TRBV11-2
CDR3 protein: CASSMGGDRGISLSGADLLTF
CDR3 DNA: TGTGCCAGCAGCATGGGGGGAGACAGGGGCATTTCCCTCTCTGGGGCTGACCTCCTGACTTTC

J gene: TRBJ2-3
clone size: many
D gene: TRBD1
V gene: TRBV28
CDR3 protein: CASSFDRVTDTQYF
CDR3 DNA: TGTGCCAGCAGTTTCGACAGGGTCACAGATACGCAGTATTTT

J gene: TRBJ2-7
clone size: -
D gene: -
V gene: TRBV5-4
CDR3 protein: CTSSLERRGEQCF
CDR3 DNA: TGTACCAGCAGCTTGGAAAGGAGGGGGGAGCAGTGCTTC

J gene: TRBJ2-1
clone size: -
D gene: TRBD2
V gene: TRBV20-1
CDR3 protein: CSVPTSESYNEQFF
CDR3 DNA: TGCAGCGTACCCACTAGCGAAAGCTACAATGAGCAGTTCTTC

J gene: TRBJ2-7
clone size: -
D gene: TRBD2
V gene: TRBV5-6
CDR3 protein: CVSSPRGLAEYEQYF
CDR3 DNA: TGTGTCAGCAGCCCTAGGGGACTAGCGGAATACGAGCAGTACTTC

J gene: TRBJ1-2
clone size: -
D gene: -
V gene: TRBV11-2
CDR3 protein: CASSLEQGSGYTF
CDR3 DNA: TGTGCCAGCAGCTTAGAACAGGGAAGCGGCTACACCTTC

J gene: TRBJ2-5
clone size: medium-sized
D gene: TRBD1
V gene: TRBV10-3
CDR3 protein: CAISATGLGETQYF
CDR3 DNA: TGTGCCATCAGTGCGACAGGGTTGGGAGAGACCCAGTACTTC

J gene: TRBJ2-2
clone size: few
D gene: TRBD2
V gene: TRBV29-1
CDR3 protein: CSAGGNGELFF
CDR3 DNA: TGCAGCGCCGGGGGGAACGGGGAGCTGTTTTTT

J gene: TRBJ2-7
clone size: -
D gene: -
V gene: TRBV11-2
CDR3 protein: CANSPGCYEQYF
CDR3 DNA: TGTGCCAACAGTCCCGGATGCTACGAGCAGTACTTC

J gene: TRBJ2-3
clone size: -
D gene: -
V gene: TRBV29-1
CDR3 protein: CSAGGGTYTQYF
CDR3 DNA: TGCAGCGCGGGCGGAGGCACATATACGCAGTATTTT

J gene: TRBJ2-1
clone size: -
D gene: TRBD1
V gene: TRBV5-1
CDR3 protein: CASILTGGNEQFF
CDR3 DNA: TGCGCCAGCATCTTGACAGGGGGCAATGAACAGTTCTTC

J gene: TRBJ2-7
clone size: -
D gene: TRBD1
V gene: TRBV6-1
CDR3 protein: CVSSNGTGGEQYF
CDR3 DNA: TGTGTCAGCAGCAACGGGACAGGGGGTGAGCAGTACTTC

J gene: TRBJ2-4
clone size: -
D gene: -
V gene: TRBV11-1
CDR3 protein: CTSNFPGASGTKNIQYF
CDR3 DNA: TGTACCAGCAACTTTCCCGGGGCTAGTGGGACCAAAAACATTCAGTACTTC

J gene: TRBJ2-5
clone size: few
D gene: -
V gene: TRBV6-6
CDR3 protein: CANGPQETQYF
CDR3 DNA: TGTGCCAACGGTCCTCAAGAGACCCAGTACTTC

J gene: TRBJ2-3
clone size: -
D gene: -
V gene: TRBV6-2/TRBV6-3
CDR3 protein: CASRGPHTDTQYF
CDR3 DNA: TGTGCCAGCAGAGGCCCCCACACAGATACTCAGTATTTT

J gene: TRBJ2-5
clone size: few
D gene: -
V gene: TRBV5-1
CDR3 protein: CASRGTGVAEETQYF
CDR3 DNA: TGCGCCAGCAGAGGTACGGGGGTCGCAGAAGAGACCCAGTACTTC

J gene: TRBJ2-5
clone size: -
D gene: -
V gene: TRBV10-2
CDR3 protein: CASSGTSRQETQYF
CDR3 DNA: TGCGCCAGCAGTGGTACTTCAAGACAAGAGACCCAGTACTTC

J gene: TRBJ2-2
clone size: -
D gene: TRBD1
V gene: TRBV12-3/TRBV12-4
CDR3 protein: CASSTDRGRLGELFF
CDR3 DNA: TGTGCCAGCAGCACTGACAGGGGGCGCCTCGGGGAGCTGTTTTTT

J gene: TRBJ1-4
clone size: few
D gene: TRBD1
V gene: TRBV11-2
CDR3 protein: CASSLGQGAEKLFF
CDR3 DNA: TGTGCCAGCAGCTTAGGGCAGGGGGCTGAAAAACTGTTTTTT

J gene: TRBJ2-2
clone size: few
D gene: TRBD2
V gene: TRBV9
CDR3 protein: CASSAPLAGGSHTGELFF
CDR3 DNA: TGTGCCAGCAGCGCCCCCCTAGCGGGGGGTTCCCACACCGGGGAGCTGTTTTTT

J gene: TRBJ2-1
clone size: -
D gene: TRBD2
V gene: TRBV11-2
CDR3 protein: CASSLIAGDYNEQFF
CDR3 DNA: TGTGCCAGCAGTCTTATAGCGGGAGATTACAATGAGCAGTTCTTC

J gene: TRBJ2-2
clone size: medium-sized
D gene: -
V gene: TRBV5-4
CDR3 protein: CASSFDERTGELFF
CDR3 DNA: TGTGCCAGCAGCTTTGATGAGCGCACCGGGGAGCTGTTTTTT

J gene: TRBJ2-5
clone size: -
D gene: -
V gene: TRBV29-1
CDR3 protein: CSRSAEGQETQYF
CDR3 DNA: TGCAGCAGATCAGCGGAGGGCCAAGAGACCCAGTACTTC

J gene: TRBJ2-3
clone size: many
D gene: TRBD1
V gene: TRBV24-1
CDR3 protein: CATSRDRGTDTQYF
CDR3 DNA: TGTGCCACCAGCCGGGACAGGGGCACAGATACGCAGTATTTT